Listed here are 21 T cell receptor beta chains from one sample, sequenced in a study of CD8 T cells in Susac syndrome. Reverse transcription used roughly 0.45 to 1 ug RNA and random hexamers. In TCRdb, the immunoSEQ multiplex PCR reads were re-called with MiXCR into one record per CDR3 protein. This sample has hundreds of thousands of distinct CDR3 sequences; 70% to 90% occur once, and the top ten carry approximately 0.18%. Sample: CD8+ T cells from PBMCs. These receptors came from a human donor with multiple sclerosis.

This chain links TRBV12-3 or TRBV12-4 with TRBJ2-3; TRBD2 aligns across 9 bases. The CDR3 is 17 amino acids. J lost 0 bases, V lost 2 bases, and 6 bases had no gene match. The CDR3 bases are TGTGCCAGCAGTTTATCCAGCGGGGGGATTAGCACAGATACGCAGTATTTT. It specifies CASSLSSGGISTDTQYF.

V usage is TRBV25-1 and J usage is TRBJ2-5; D might be TRBD1 (6 bases). The CDR3 loop spans 15 amino acids. CDR1 and CDR2 from the germline V gene are MGHDK and SYGVNS. V was trimmed by 5 bases and J by 1 base, leaving 14 bases between them. The DNA for the CDR3 is TGTGCCAGCAGTATAGGAGACAGGCTCCAAGAGACCCAGTACTTC. Encoded protein: CASSIGDRLQETQYF.

The rearrangement links TRBV15 to TRBJ1-5; D is uncertain. Germline CDR1 reads LNHNV; CDR2 reads YYDKDF (reference sequence). V was trimmed by 0 bases and J by 4 bases, leaving 7 bases between them. CDR3 length: 14 residues. The CDR3 nucleotides read TGTGCCACCAGCAGAGATCTTGGAAATCAGCCCCAGCATTTT. Amino acids: CATSRDLGNQPQHF.

The chain carries TRBV6-1 and TRBJ1-6; D unclear. V lost 2 bases, J lost 11 bases, and 10 bases lay in between. This CDR3 spans 13 amino acids. Germline CDR1 reads MNHNS; CDR2 reads SASEGT. CDR3 amino acids: CASSERVETPLHF. The CDR3 region has the DNA TGTGCCAGCAGTGAAAGGGTCGAAACACCCCTCCACTTT.

The rearrangement joins TRBV19 to TRBJ2-1; D is uncertain. V was shortened by 3 bases and J by 11 bases, with 8 bases between the two germline ends. The CDR3 is made up of 11 amino acids. From germline, CDR1 is LNHDA and CDR2 SQIVND (reference sequence). As DNA, the CDR3 is TGTGCCAGTAGTATTAGCCGGAAGCAGTTCTTC. It specifies CASSISRKQFF.

The chain is built from TRBV14 and TRBJ2-2; perhaps TRBD1 as D (6 bases). Germline CDR1 is SGHDN and CDR2 is FVKESK. Trimming took off 7 bases at V and 4 bases at J, with 19 bases between the two ends. The CDR3 is 16 residues long. The CDR3 sequence is CASNRERQESTGELFF. The CDR3 coding sequence is TGTGCCAGCAACCGAGAAAGACAGGAGAGCACCGGGGAGCTGTTTTTT.

The rearrangement uses TRBV19 and TRBJ1-5, with D tentatively TRBD1 (6 bases). CDR1 is LNHDA and CDR2 is SQIVND in the germline V gene (reference sequence). The CDR3 extends over 15 amino acids. V was cut by 10 bases and J by 11 bases, with 27 bases left in between. The CDR3 spells CATTSTSGTSQTQHF. The CDR3, as DNA: TGTGCCACCACCTCAACGTCAGGGACATCCCAGACCCAGCATTTT. The whole variable domain, remainder taken from reference TRBV19 and TRBJ1-5, is DGGITQSPKYLFRKEGQNVTLSCEQNLNHDAMYWYRQDPGQGLRLIYYSQIVNDFQKGDIAEGYSVSREKKESFPLTVTSAQKNPTAFYLCATTSTSGTSQTQHFGDGTRLSIL.

This clonotype was recorded only once. The chain joins TRBV12-3 or TRBV12-4 to TRBJ2-7; D not certain. V gave up 4 bases and J gave up 2 bases, with 18 bases separating them. The CDR3 loop spans 16 amino acids. CDR3 bases: TGTGCCAGCAGTTCCGGCGAGAACTTCCGTGCCTACGAGCAGTACTTC. Translation: CASSSGENFRAYEQYF.

V usage is TRBV13 and J usage is TRBJ2-1; 8 bases align to TRBD2. Germline values: CDR1 PRHDT, CDR2 FYEKMQ (reference sequence). There are 15 residues in the CDR3. The V segment lost 1 base and the J segment 3 bases; nucleotides outside the gene matches: 2. The CDR3 here is CASSLDGRDYNEQFF. The CDR3 DNA reads as TGTGCCAGCAGCTTAGACGGGAGGGACTACAATGAGCAGTTCTTC.

The rearrangement joins TRBV19 to TRBJ1-1; maybe TRBD1 (5 bases). This CDR3 contains 15 residues. The ends were cut back, 4 bases at V and 0 bases at J, with 12 bases in the middle. CDR1 and CDR2 (germline): LNHDA, SQIVND (reference sequence). The CDR3 sequence is CASSKGLLMNTEAFF. The CDR3 region has the DNA TGTGCCAGTAGTAAGGGACTTTTAATGAACACTGAAGCTTTCTTT. Full variable domain (outside the CDR3, taken from reference TRBV19 and TRBJ1-1): DGGITQSPKYLFRKEGQNVTLSCEQNLNHDAMYWYRQDPGQGLRLIYYSQIVNDFQKGDIAEGYSVSREKKESFPLTVTSAQKNPTAFYLCASSKGLLMNTEAFFGQGTRLTVV.

The V gene is TRBV29-1, the J gene TRBJ2-1; D unclear. V was trimmed by 4 bases and J by 1 base, leaving 11 bases between them. Germline V CDR1 and CDR2: SQVTM, ANQGSEA. CDR3 length equals 14 residues. The CDR3, as DNA: TGCAGCGTTGTGCCCAGCCGGTCCTACAATGAGCAGTTCTTC. Amino acids: CSVVPSRSYNEQFF.

The V and J genes are TRBV7-8 and TRBJ2-1; 8 nucleotides line up with TRBD2. The CDR3 runs to 16 residues. Germline CDR1 is SGHVS and CDR2 is FQNEAQ. With 0 bases clipped from V and 4 bases from J, the junction kept 5 bases outside the gene matches. As DNA, the CDR3 is TGTGCCAGCAGCTTAGCGGGCACTAGCGGTTACAATGAGCAGTTCTTC. Encoded protein: CASSLAGTSGYNEQFF.

The chain is built from TRBV2 and TRBJ1-1, with a weak D call TRBD1 (5 bases). Germline CDR1 reads SNHLY; CDR2 reads FYNNEI. Deletions cut 6 bases from V and 1 base from J, with 12 bases between. The CDR3 has 14 amino acids. In nucleotides, the CDR3 is TGTGCCAGCAGCGGGACCGGGGGGAACACTGAAGCTTTCTTT. The encoded protein is CASSGTGGNTEAFF.

The chain is built from TRBV6-4 and TRBJ2-1; D tentatively reads TRBD1 or TRBD2 (5 bases each). This CDR3 has 15 residues. Between the trimmed V and J ends, which lost 0 bases and 7 bases, there was a span of 13 bases. Germline V gene lookup returns CDR1 MRHNA and CDR2 SNTAGT. CDR3 nucleotide sequence: TGTGCCAGCAGTGACTCTAGGGGTGGGGGAAATGAGCAGTTCTTC. This gives the protein CASSDSRGGGNEQFF.

This chain links TRBV18 with TRBJ2-7; D gene ambiguous. The germline V and J ends were trimmed by 5 bases and 5 bases, with 13 bases remaining between them. Germline V gene sequence: CDR1 KGHSH, CDR2 LQKENI. This CDR3 is built from 13 residues. The CDR3 is CASSAPPWDEQYF. The CDR3, as DNA: TGTGCCAGCTCAGCCCCGCCCTGGGACGAGCAGTACTTC.

V is TRBV6-1 and J is TRBJ1-4; no definite D call. Trimming pared 5 bases from V and 6 bases from J, leaving 19 bases between. The CDR3 loop spans 16 amino acids. The germline V gene encodes CDR1 MNHNS and CDR2 SASEGT. CDR3 region: CASSMSRLGLDEKLFF. The CDR3 nucleotides read TGTGCCAGCAGTATGAGCAGGCTGGGTTTGGATGAAAAACTGTTTTTT.

This sequence joins TRBV20-1 and TRBJ2-2; weak D call: TRBD1 (6 bases). Per germline, CDR1 DFQATT and CDR2 SNEGSKA (reference sequence). The V and J ends lost 6 bases and 0 bases respectively, with 11 bases between them. This CDR3 spans 14 amino acids. The DNA for the CDR3 is TGCAGTGCCAGACAGGCAGCGAACACCGGGGAGCTGTTTTTT. Protein sequence: CSARQAANTGELFF.

The chain joins TRBV9 to TRBJ1-1, with a possible D match to TRBD1 (6 bases). Germline V lookup: CDR1 SGDLS, CDR2 YYNGEE. The V end lost 0 bases, the J end lost 1 base, and 10 bases lay between the germline ends. This CDR3 is 15 amino acids long. The CDR3 loop reads CASSVVGTQNTEAFF. CDR3 DNA sequence: TGTGCCAGCAGCGTAGTTGGGACACAGAACACTGAAGCTTTCTTT. The variable domain in full, completed from reference TRBV9 and TRBJ1-1, reads DSGVTQTPKHLITATGQRVTLRCSPRSGDLSVYWYQQSLDQGLQFLIQYYNGEERAKGNILERFSAQQFPDLHSELNLSSLELGDSALYFCASSVVGTQNTEAFFGQGTRLTVV.

This chain uses TRBV12-5 with TRBJ2-4, with TRBD1 matching 8 bases. CDR3 size: 20 residues. The ends lost 0 bases at V and 3 bases at J; junction bases unmatched: 16. From germline, CDR1 is LGHNT and CDR2 FRNRAP. CDR3 sequence reads: CASGLVRQGSTYRLKNIQYF. CDR3 nucleotides: TGTGCTAGTGGTTTGGTCCGACAGGGGTCGACCTACCGGCTCAAAAACATTCAGTACTTC.

The chain uses TRBV7-2 and TRBJ2-7; 11 nucleotides match TRBD2. The germline CDR1 and CDR2 sequences are SGHTA and FQGNSA. V was clipped by 0 bases and J by 0 bases; unmatched bases: 7. The CDR3 runs to 18 residues. CDR3 sequence (DNA): TGTGCCAGCAGCTTAGCCTTAGCGGGAGGGCTCGGCTCCTACGAGCAGTACTTC. This gives the protein CASSLALAGGLGSYEQYF.

This chain uses TRBV2 with TRBJ2-3, with D tentatively TRBD1 or TRBD2 (5 bases each). The CDR3 loop spans 13 amino acids. V lost 11 bases to trimming and J lost 1 base, with 13 bases between them. Germline V gives CDR1 SNHLY, CDR2 FYNNEI. CDR3 sequence reads: CARRDAGTDTQYF. The CDR3 DNA reads TGTGCCCGCCGGGACGCGGGCACAGATACGCAGTATTTT. The variable domain in full, completed from reference TRBV2 and TRBJ2-3, reads EPEVTQTPSHQVTQMGQEVILRCVPISNHLYFYWYRQILGQKVEFLVSFYNNEISEKSEIFDDQFSVERPDGSNFTLKIRSTKLEDSAMYFCARRDAGTDTQYFGPGTRLTVL.